These T cell receptor beta chains were read from a single sample in a study of T cell responses to AZD1222 COVID-19 vaccine. Generated by immunoSEQ multiplex PCR, the TCRdb table keeps only in-frame clones and is missing some. Among 150,000 or so clones listed, about 91% were seen once. This specimen consisted of peripheral blood, obtained 28 days after the second AZD1222 dose. These receptors all stem from an adult who received the AZD1222 COVID-19 vaccine. CDR3s include the opening cysteine and the closing phenylalanine or tryptophan. D genes are given only for firm matches. The size entry is marked missing in some rows and otherwise reads once, few, many or a size class.

abundance	j_gene	len	d_gene	v_gene	CDR3aa	CDR3nt
NA	TRBJ1-1	11	NA	TRBV20-1	CSAWLNAEAFF	TGCAGTGCCTGGCTGAACGCTGAAGCTTTCTTT
NA	TRBJ1-3	14	NA	TRBV30	CAWSGWGAGNTIYF	TGTGCCTGGAGTGGATGGGGGGCGGGAAACACCATATATTTT
once	TRBJ2-7	15	TRBD1	TRBV6-6	CASTQGTVLTYEQYF	TGTGCCAGCACCCAGGGGACAGTTCTAACCTACGAGCAGTACTTC
NA	TRBJ2-1	15	NA	TRBV12-5	CASGSRGHPYNEQFF	TGTGCTAGTGGTTCCCGAGGCCACCCTTACAATGAGCAGTTCTTC
once	TRBJ1-2	16	NA	TRBV23-1	CASSQSRIGGDYGYTF	TGCGCCAGCAGTCAATCCAGAATTGGGGGCGACTATGGCTACACCTTC
NA	TRBJ1-1	11	NA	TRBV10-3	CAMSWGDEAFF	TGTGCCATGTCTTGGGGTGACGAAGCTTTCTTT
few	TRBJ1-2	16	NA	TRBV9	CASSVGFSEAVDGYTF	TGTGCCAGCAGCGTAGGGTTCAGCGAGGCCGTCGATGGCTACACCTTC
NA	TRBJ1-6	15	TRBD1	TRBV18	CASSPDRAVDSPLHF	TGTGCCAGCTCACCGGACAGGGCGGTGGATTCACCCCTCCACTTT
once	TRBJ1-2	12	TRBD1	TRBV6-6	CASSYSKGASTF	TGTGCCAGCAGTTACAGCAAGGGGGCGAGCACCTTC
NA	TRBJ2-1	13	NA	TRBV19	CASSIDAWYEQFF	TGTGCCAGTAGTATAGATGCGTGGTATGAGCAGTTCTTC
once	TRBJ1-2	13	TRBD1	TRBV30	CALRDSANYGYTF	TGTGCTCTACGGGACAGTGCTAACTATGGCTACACCTTC
NA	TRBJ1-4	15	NA	TRBV7-6	CASSARGPTNEKLFF	TGTGCCAGCAGCGCCAGGGGACCAACTAATGAAAAACTGTTTTTT
NA	TRBJ1-2	14	NA	TRBV5-5	CASSLGPDNYGYTF	TGTGCCAGCAGCCTCGGACCGGATAACTATGGCTACACCTTC
NA	TRBJ2-6	17	TRBD2	TRBV30	CAWNYRPGGVGANVLTF	TGTGCCTGGAATTACCGGCCGGGAGGGGTTGGGGCCAACGTCCTGACTTTC
NA	TRBJ2-1	13	TRBD2	TRBV29-1	CSSGGISYNEQFF	TGCAGCTCGGGGGGGATCTCCTACAATGAGCAGTTCTTC
NA	TRBJ2-7	16	TRBD2	TRBV30	CAWSVRGTSGYYEQYF	TGTGCCTGGAGTGTACGTGGGACTAGCGGATACTACGAGCAGTACTTC
NA	TRBJ1-1	13	TRBD1	TRBV30	CAWSPDRGLGAFF	TGTGCCTGGAGCCCGGACAGGGGATTGGGAGCTTTCTTT
NA	TRBJ2-7	16	TRBD1	TRBV11-2	CASSLDPGQGSYEQYF	TGTGCCAGCAGCTTAGACCCGGGACAGGGTTCCTACGAGCAGTACTTC